Listed below are T cell receptor beta chains from one sample, sequenced in a study of breast tumors, draining lymph nodes, adjacent tissues. In TCRdb, the multiplex PCR reads were re-called with MiXCR into one record per CDR3 protein. The table lists more than 200,000 distinct CDR3 sequences, about 30% of them singletons, with roughly 1.5% in the top ten. Sequencing input: axillary lymph node tissue. The receptors come from a female donor with breast cancer. Some clones in this sample may be carry-over from other donors' samples. CDR3s include the opening cysteine and the closing phenylalanine or tryptophan. The order of the fields is D gene, J gene, V gene, clone size, CDR3 protein, CDR3 DNA. D genes are given only for firm matches. The listing skips clone size in some rows; elsewhere it reads once, few, many or a size class.

TRBD2	TRBJ2-1	TRBV20-1	-	CSAPEKRGLAGESYNEQFF	TGCAGTGCTCCCGAGAAAAGGGGACTAGCGGGAGAATCCTACAATGAGCAGTTCTTC
TRBD1	TRBJ1-1	TRBV30	-	CAWGQGRSAFF	TGTGCCTGGGGACAGGGGAGGTCGGCTTTCTTT
TRBD2	TRBJ2-5	TRBV24-1	many	CATSDSYSSGVYEETQYF	TGTGCCACCAGTGACTCCTACTCTAGCGGGGTATATGAAGAGACCCAGTACTTC
-	TRBJ1-2	TRBV11-2	many	CASSLDLGGSRLSYGYTF	TGTGCCAGCAGCTTAGACCTGGGAGGGAGTCGGTTATCTTATGGCTACACCTTC
TRBD1	TRBJ1-1	TRBV29-1	many	CSVERQGPTEAFF	TGCAGCGTTGAACGACAGGGCCCCACTGAAGCTTTCTTT
TRBD1	TRBJ1-2	TRBV6-1	many	CASRGDGTGVGYTF	TGTGCCAGCAGGGGGGACGGGACAGGGGTCGGCTACACCTTC
-	TRBJ2-7	TRBV6-5	many	CASSHRTAYEQYF	TGTGCCAGCAGTCACCGGACAGCCTACGAGCAGTACTTC
-	TRBJ2-5	TRBV18	-	CASSSYSVEETQYF	TGTGCCAGCTCATCCTATAGCGTGGAAGAGACCCAGTACTTC
-	TRBJ2-7	TRBV6-1	few	CASSPGGPYEQYF	TGTGCCAGCAGTCCCGGAGGACCCTACGAGCAGTACTTC
TRBD2	TRBJ2-1	TRBV5-1	many	CASSFTSGMFYNEQFF	TGCGCCAGCAGCTTCACTAGCGGGATGTTCTACAATGAGCAGTTCTTC
-	TRBJ1-5	TRBV27	-	CASTPTPGSRDQPQHF	TGTGCCAGCACTCCTACGCCGGGATCGAGAGATCAGCCCCAGCATTTT
-	TRBJ2-5	TRBV18	-	CASSQGYQETQYF	TGTGCCAGCTCACAGGGGTACCAAGAGACCCAGTACTTC
TRBD1	TRBJ2-3	TRBV19	many	CASSIRGHSTDTQYF	TGTGCCAGTAGTATCAGGGGGCATTCCACAGATACGCAGTATTTT
-	TRBJ2-1	TRBV12-3/TRBV12-4	-	CASSFPRDGSRWNEQFF	TGTGCCAGCAGTTTCCCGCGCGACGGGAGTCGTTGGAATGAGCAGTTCTTC